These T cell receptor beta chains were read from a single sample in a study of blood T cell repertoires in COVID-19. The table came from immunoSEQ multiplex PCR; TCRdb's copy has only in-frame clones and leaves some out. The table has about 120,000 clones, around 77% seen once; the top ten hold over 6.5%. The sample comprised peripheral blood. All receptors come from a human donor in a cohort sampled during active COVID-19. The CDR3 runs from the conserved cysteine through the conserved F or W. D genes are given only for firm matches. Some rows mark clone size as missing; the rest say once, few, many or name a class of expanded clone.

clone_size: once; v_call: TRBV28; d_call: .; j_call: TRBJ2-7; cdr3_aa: CASSPYYEQYF; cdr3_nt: TGTGCCAGCAGTCCCTACTACGAGCAGTACTTC
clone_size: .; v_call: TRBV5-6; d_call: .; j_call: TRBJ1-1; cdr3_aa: CASSLGAGVDTEAFF; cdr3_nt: TGTGCCAGCAGCTTGGGGGCAGGGGTGGACACTGAAGCTTTCTTT
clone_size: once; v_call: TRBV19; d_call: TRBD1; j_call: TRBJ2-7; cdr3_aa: CASSPGTDSRRWF; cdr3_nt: TGTGCCAGTAGCCCCGGGACAGACTCGAGAAGGTGGTTC
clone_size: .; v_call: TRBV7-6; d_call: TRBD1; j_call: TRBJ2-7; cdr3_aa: CASSLGDRSYEQYF; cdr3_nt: TGTGCCAGCAGCTTAGGGGACAGAAGTTACGAGCAGTACTTC
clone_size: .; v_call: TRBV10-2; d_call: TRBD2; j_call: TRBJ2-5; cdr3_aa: CASLLAGGETQYF; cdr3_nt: TGCGCCAGCCTATTAGCGGGAGGGGAGACCCAGTACTTC
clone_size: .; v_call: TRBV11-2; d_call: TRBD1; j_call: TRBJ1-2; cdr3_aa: CASSLDPETGGNYGYTF; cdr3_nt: TGTGCCAGCAGCTTAGATCCGGAGACAGGGGGTAACTATGGCTACACCTTC
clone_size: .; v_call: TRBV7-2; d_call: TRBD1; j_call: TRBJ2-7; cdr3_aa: CASSFRTGGGEQYF; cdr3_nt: TGTGCCAGCAGCTTTCGGACAGGGGGCGGGGAGCAGTACTTC
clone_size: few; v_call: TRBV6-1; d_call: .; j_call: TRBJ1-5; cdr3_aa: CASSETDLNQPQHF; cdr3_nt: TGTGCCAGCAGTGAGACAGACCTCAATCAGCCCCAGCATTTT
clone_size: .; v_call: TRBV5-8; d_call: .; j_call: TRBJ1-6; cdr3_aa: CASSFDRNSPLHF; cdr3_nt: TGTGCCAGCAGCTTCGACAGAAATTCACCCCTCCACTTT
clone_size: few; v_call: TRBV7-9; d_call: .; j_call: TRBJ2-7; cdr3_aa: CASSLGYSYEQYF; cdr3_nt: TGTGCCAGCAGCCTCGGGTATAGCTACGAGCAGTACTTC
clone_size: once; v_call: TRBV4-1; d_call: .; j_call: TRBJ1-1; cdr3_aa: CASGDTGLEGTEAFF; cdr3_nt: TGCGCCAGCGGGGACACAGGGTTGGAAGGGACTGAAGCTTTCTTT
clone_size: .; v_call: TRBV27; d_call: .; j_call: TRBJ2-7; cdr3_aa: CASSLAGDSYEQYF; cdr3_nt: TGTGCCAGCAGTTTAGCCGGGGACTCCTACGAGCAGTACTTC
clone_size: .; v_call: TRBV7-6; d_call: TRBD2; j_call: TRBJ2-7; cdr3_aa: CASSPWTSGILYEQYF; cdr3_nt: TGTGCCAGCAGCCCATGGACTAGCGGCATCCTATACGAGCAGTACTTC
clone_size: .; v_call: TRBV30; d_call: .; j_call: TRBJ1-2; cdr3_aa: CAWSLGQNYGYTF; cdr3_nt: TGTGCCTGGAGTCTGGGGCAGAACTATGGCTACACCTTC
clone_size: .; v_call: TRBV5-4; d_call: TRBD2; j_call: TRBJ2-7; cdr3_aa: CASSHGLAGTLGHEQYF; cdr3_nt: TGTGCCAGCAGCCATGGGCTAGCGGGAACCCTTGGCCACGAGCAGTACTTC
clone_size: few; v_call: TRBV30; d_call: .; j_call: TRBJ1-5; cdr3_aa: CAWSRGGSNQPQHF; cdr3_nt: TGTGCCTGGAGTCGGGGAGGGAGCAATCAGCCCCAGCATTTT
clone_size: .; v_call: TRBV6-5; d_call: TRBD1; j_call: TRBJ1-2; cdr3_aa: CAISDRGGYGYTF; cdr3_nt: TGTGCCATATCGGACAGGGGGGGCTATGGCTACACCTTC
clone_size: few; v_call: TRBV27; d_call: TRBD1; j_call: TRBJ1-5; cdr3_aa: CASSHRGGNQPQHF; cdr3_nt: TGTGCCAGCAGCCACAGGGGTGGCAATCAGCCCCAGCATTTT
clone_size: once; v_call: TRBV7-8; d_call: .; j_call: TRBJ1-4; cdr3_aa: CASSSPRGSNEKLFF; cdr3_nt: TGTGCCAGCAGCTCCCCCAGGGGATCGAATGAAAAACTGTTTTTT
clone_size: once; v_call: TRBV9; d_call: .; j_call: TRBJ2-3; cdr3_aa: CASSAQWLAVSTDTQYF; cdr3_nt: TGTGCCAGCAGCGCCCAGTGGCTAGCCGTTAGCACAGATACGCAGTATTTT
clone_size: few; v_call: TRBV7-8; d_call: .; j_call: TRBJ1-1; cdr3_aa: CASRPETGEAFF; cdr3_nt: TGTGCCAGCAGACCAGAGACAGGTGAAGCTTTCTTT
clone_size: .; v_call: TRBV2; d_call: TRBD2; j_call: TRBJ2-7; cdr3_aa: CASSELPTSVHYGNRGQYF; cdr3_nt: TGTGCCAGCAGTGAATTACCTACTAGCGTACACTACGGAAACCGGGGGCAGTACTTC
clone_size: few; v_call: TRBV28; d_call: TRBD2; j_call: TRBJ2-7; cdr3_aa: CASRALAGGYGEQYF; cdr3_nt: TGTGCCAGCAGAGCCTTAGCGGGAGGTTACGGCGAGCAGTACTTC
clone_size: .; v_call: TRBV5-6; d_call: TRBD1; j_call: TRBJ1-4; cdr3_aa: CASSSLLDRGGEKLFF; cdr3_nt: TGTGCCAGCAGCTCCTTACTGGACAGGGGAGGTGAAAAACTGTTTTTT
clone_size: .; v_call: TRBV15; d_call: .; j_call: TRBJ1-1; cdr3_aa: CATSSPTGRQNTEAFF; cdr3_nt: TGTGCCACCAGCAGTCCTACAGGGAGACAGAACACTGAAGCTTTCTTT
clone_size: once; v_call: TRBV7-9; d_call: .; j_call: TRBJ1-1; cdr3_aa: CASSKVKTQGTEAFF; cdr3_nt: TGTGCCAGCAGCAAGGTGAAGACCCAGGGAACTGAAGCTTTCTTT
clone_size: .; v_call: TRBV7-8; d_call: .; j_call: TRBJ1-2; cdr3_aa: CASRAGWFGYGYTF; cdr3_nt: TGTGCCAGCAGGGCAGGGTGGTTTGGCTATGGCTACACCTTC
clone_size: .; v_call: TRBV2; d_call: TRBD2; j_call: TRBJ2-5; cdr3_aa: CASSAGLAGGRGETQYF; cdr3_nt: TGTGCCAGCAGTGCAGGGCTAGCGGGAGGGCGGGGGGAGACCCAGTACTTC
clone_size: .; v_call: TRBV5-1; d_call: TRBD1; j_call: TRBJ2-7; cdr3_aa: CASSPGQGTPYEQYF; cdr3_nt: TGCGCCAGCAGCCCGGGACAGGGCACACCTTACGAGCAGTACTTC
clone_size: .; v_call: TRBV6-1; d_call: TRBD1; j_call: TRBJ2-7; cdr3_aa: CASSDKQGYSYEQYF; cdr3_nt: TGTGCCAGCAGTGACAAACAGGGGTACTCCTACGAGCAGTACTTC
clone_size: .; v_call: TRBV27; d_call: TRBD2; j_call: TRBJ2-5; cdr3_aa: CASSFLTGRARETQYF; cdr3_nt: TGTGCCAGCAGTTTCCTGACCGGGAGGGCACGGGAGACCCAGTACTTC
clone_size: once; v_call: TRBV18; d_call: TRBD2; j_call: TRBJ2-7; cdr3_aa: CASSRGTSGPYEQYF; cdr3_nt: TGTGCCAGCTCACGGGGGACTAGCGGCCCTTATGAGCAGTACTTC
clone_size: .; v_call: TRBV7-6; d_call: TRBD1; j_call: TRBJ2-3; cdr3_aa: CASSHQALTGRPSTDTQYF; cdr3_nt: TGTGCCAGCAGCCACCAAGCCCTGACAGGGAGACCTAGCACAGATACGCAGTATTTT
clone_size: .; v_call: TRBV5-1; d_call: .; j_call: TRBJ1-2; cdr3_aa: CASSPTLDSNYGYTF; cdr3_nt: TGCGCCAGCAGCCCAACCTTGGACAGTAACTATGGCTACACCTTC
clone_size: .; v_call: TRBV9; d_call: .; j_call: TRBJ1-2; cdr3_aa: CASSPAPGPYGYTF; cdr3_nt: TGTGCCAGCAGCCCGGCCCCAGGCCCCTATGGCTACACCTTC
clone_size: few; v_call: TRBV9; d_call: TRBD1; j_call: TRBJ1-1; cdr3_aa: CASSVGDRGAFF; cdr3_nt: TGTGCCAGCAGCGTAGGGGACAGGGGAGCTTTCTTT
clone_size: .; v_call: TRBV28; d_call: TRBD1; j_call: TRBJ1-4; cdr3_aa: CASSQISGGANEKLFF; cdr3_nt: TGTGCCAGCAGCCAGATCTCAGGGGGCGCTAATGAAAAACTGTTTTTT
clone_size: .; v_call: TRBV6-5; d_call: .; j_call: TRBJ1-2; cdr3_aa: CASSPTVDRASYTF; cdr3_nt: TGTGCCAGCAGCCCAACGGTGGACAGAGCCTCCTACACCTTC
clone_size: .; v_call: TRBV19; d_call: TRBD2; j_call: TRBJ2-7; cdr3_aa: CASSMASGGSSYEQYF; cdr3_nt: TGTGCCAGTAGTATGGCTAGCGGGGGTTCCTCCTACGAGCAGTACTTC
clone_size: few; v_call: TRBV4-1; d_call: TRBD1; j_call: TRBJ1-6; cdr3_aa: CASSHETYRGDSPLHF; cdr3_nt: TGCGCCAGCAGCCACGAGACCTACAGGGGGGATTCACCCCTCCACTTT
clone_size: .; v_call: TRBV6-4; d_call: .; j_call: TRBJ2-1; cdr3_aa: CASSVSLNSVEQFF; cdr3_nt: TGTGCCAGCAGTGTGAGCCTTAATAGCGTGGAGCAGTTCTTC
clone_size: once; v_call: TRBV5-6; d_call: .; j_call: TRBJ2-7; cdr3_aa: CASSLGRALYEQYF; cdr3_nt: TGTGCCAGCAGCTTGGGTCGAGCCCTCTACGAGCAGTACTTC
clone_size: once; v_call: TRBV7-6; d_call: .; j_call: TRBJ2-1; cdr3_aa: CASSSTGSSYNEQFF; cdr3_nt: TGTGCCAGCAGCTCGACAGGCAGCTCCTACAATGAGCAGTTCTTC
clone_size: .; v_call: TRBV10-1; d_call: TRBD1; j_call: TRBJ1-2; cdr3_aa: CASRVTGTGFLNYGYTF; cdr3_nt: TGCGCCAGCAGGGTGACCGGGACAGGGTTTTTAAACTATGGCTACACCTTC
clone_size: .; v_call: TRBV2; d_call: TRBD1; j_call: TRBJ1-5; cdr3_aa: CASNGDRVSNQPQHF; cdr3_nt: TGTGCCAGCAATGGCGACAGGGTAAGCAATCAGCCCCAGCATTTT
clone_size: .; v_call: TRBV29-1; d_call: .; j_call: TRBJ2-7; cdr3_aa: CSVEWRAGRGEQYF; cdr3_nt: TGCAGCGTTGAATGGCGTGCCGGCAGGGGCGAGCAGTACTTC
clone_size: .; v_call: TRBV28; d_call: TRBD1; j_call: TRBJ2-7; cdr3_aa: CASSVGQGSSSYEQYF; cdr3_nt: TGTGCCAGCAGTGTAGGACAGGGGAGCTCCTCCTACGAGCAGTACTTC
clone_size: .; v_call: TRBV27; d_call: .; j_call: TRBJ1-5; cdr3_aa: CASSFEGSNQPQHF; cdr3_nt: TGTGCCAGCAGTTTTGAGGGTTCGAATCAGCCCCAGCATTTT
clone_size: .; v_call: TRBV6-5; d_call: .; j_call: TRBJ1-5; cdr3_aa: CATSRQPDQPQHF; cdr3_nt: TGTGCCACCTCAAGACAACCCGATCAGCCCCAGCATTTT
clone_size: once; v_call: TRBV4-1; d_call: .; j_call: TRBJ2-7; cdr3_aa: CASSQEGKAGEQYF; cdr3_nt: TGCGCCAGCAGCCAAGAGGGGAAGGCGGGCGAGCAGTACTTC
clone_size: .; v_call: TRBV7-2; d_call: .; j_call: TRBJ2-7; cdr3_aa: CASSWTDLGEQYF; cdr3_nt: TGTGCCAGCAGCTGGACAGACCTGGGAGAGCAGTACTTC